The source of this T cell receptor beta chain is a study of blood T cell repertoires in COVID-19. Study overall: Some COVID-19 samples were acute and others convalescent; all came from the United States, Italy and Spain.

As originally analysed: Amplified reference gene primers provided the basis for estimating nucleated cell counts. Sequencing used immunoSEQ multiplex PCR; TCRdb keeps in-frame clones, though not all of them. V and J calls and clone size are given by that table; D and trimming were obtained from the DNA. The table lists approximately 50,000 clones, roughly 83% of them singletons. Germline CDR1 SGHKS, CDR2 YYEKEE (reference sequence). Deletions cut 5 bases from V and 0 bases from J, with 12 bases between. CDR3 length: 14 residues. The sample comprised peripheral blood. This chain joins TRBV5-5 and TRBJ2-7; TRBD2 is a possible D gene (6 bases). This sequence was found in an elderly woman with acute or convalescent COVID-19. The CDR3 sequence is CASRRDSSSYEQYV. In DNA, the CDR3 is TGTGCCAGCAGACGGGACTCCAGCTCCTACGAGCAGTACGTC.